This T cell receptor (beta chain) was identified in a study of spatial heterogeneity in lung cancer (dated by TCRdb to between 2018 and 2020). As for the study more broadly: Beta-chain transcripts were consistently detected in greater numbers than alpha-chain transcripts, which likely reflected higher beta-chain transcript abundance. In the raw uncorrected reads, each unique combination of TCR and UMI appeared more than ten times on average. The study quantitatively compared TCR alpha and beta repertoires across multiple tumor regions, matched nontumor lung and blood in non-small cell lung cancer. In tumor regions, TCR transcript counts showed a strong correlation with a T cell transcriptional module score derived from matched bulk RNA-seq. Nonsynonymous mutation counts, determined by whole-exome sequencing of tumor tissue, were related to TCR repertoire features. At surgery, around 200 tumor regions, almost 65 matched nontumor lung samples and 56 PBMC samples were TCR-sequenced for both alpha and beta chains. Study-level results and caveats: Confirming at a functional level the hypothesis that regional TCRs recognize regional mutations was considered to require additional single-cell paired TCR alpha and beta sequencing. TCR-seq coverage of tumor T cells was estimated at only roughly 6.6% for alpha chains and 13% for beta chains. Counts of ubiquitous and regional expanded TCRs were found to correlate with counts of ubiquitous and regional nonsynonymous mutations, respectively. A correlation was observed between the number of expanded intratumoral alpha and beta TCRs and the tumor nonsynonymous mutation count.

Worth noting for this clonotype: The specificity of this receptor is unknown. No clone much larger than this one lies a single base away; base qualities are absent. This beta chain lies outside the target of a library built for alpha chains; its clone size means little.

The CDR3 covers 11 residues, taking in both the cysteine and the phenylalanine. Just the 33-base CDR3 DNA is kept, in frame starting at base 1. The V end loses 5 bases and the J end loses 7 bases, and a stretch of 9 bases separates them. The germline V gene encodes CDR1 SEHNR and CDR2 FQNEAQ (reference sequence). Libraries were built with 5' RACE. The sample was run on a NextSeq 500. The TCR library protocol attached a unique molecular identifier to each TCR cDNA molecule to allow correction of PCR and sequencing errors. Turning to the authors' computational methods: TCR identification, UMI-based error correction and CDR3 extraction were all carried out with Decombinator tools. Expanded TCRs were defined as those above a frequency of 2 per 1,000, corresponding to the top 1% of the tumor frequency distribution. Expanded tumor TCRs statistically deemed absent (corrected P<0.05) from at least one tumor region were classed as regional, and all other expanded tumor TCRs were classed as ubiquitous. Each repertoire was subsampled 100 times to 5,000 TCRs, after which Renyi diversity was computed with the R vegan package. CDR3 similarity networks were built from amino acid triplet string-kernel similarity, connecting CDR3s with pairwise similarity above 0.82. TCRdb reworked the public reads: Q25 trimming with fastp, MiXCR clone assembly, productive beta chains retained. For every CDR3 protein sequence, its rows merge into one entry that carries the most common genes and DNA. TCRdb's processing, not the authors', yielded these V and J calls. Present in this sample are some 4,800 distinct CDR3 sequences, under 15% of which were seen just once. The ten largest clonotypes hold 26% of the sample.

Reading the label with the study, this specimen's time point is: sample taken at primary tumor resection. The donors were about 71 patients from the lung TRACERx cohort who had early-stage, untreated non-small cell lung cancer. TCR sequencing used whole RNA extracted from tumor and nontumor lung tissue, or from cryopreserved PBMC samples, without cell sorting. Only patients for whom sufficient RNA was available from at least two tumor regions were selected for TCR sequencing. A lung pathologist reviewed the tumor and adjacent nontumor lung specimens before the specimens were selected. The sequencing here drew on lung tumor tissue, taken at surgery. The receptor chain draws on TRBV7-9 and TRBJ2-7, and perhaps TRBD1 as D gene, on 6 matching bases. The clonotype comes from a male donor with early-stage non-small cell lung cancer. The bases read TGTGCCAGCAGCCCAGGGGAGGAGCAGTACTTC. This codes for CASSPGEEQYF.